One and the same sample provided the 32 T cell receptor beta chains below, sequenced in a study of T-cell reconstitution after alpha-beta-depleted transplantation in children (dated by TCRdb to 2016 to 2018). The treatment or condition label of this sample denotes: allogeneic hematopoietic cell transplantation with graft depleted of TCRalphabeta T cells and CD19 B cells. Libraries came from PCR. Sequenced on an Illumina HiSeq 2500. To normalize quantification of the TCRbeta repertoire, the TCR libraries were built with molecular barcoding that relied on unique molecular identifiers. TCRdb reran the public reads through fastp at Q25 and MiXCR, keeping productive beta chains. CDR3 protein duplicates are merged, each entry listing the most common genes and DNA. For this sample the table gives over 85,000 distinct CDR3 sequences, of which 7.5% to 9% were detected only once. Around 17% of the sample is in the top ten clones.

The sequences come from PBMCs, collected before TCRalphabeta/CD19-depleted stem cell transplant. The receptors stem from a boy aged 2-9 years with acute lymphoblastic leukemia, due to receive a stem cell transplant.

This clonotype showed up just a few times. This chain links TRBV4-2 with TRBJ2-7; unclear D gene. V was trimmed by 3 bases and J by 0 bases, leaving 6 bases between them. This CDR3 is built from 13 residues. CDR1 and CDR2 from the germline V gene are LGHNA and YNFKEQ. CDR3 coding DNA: TGTGCCAGCAGCCAGCCGTTCTCCTACGAGCAGTACTTC. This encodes CASSQPFSYEQYF.

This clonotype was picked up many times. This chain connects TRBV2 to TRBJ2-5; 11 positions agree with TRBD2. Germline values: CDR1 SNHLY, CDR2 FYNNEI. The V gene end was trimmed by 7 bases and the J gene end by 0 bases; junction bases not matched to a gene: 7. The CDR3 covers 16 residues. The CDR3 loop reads CASNVPSGGNQETQYF. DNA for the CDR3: TGTGCCAGCAACGTTCCTAGCGGGGGGAACCAAGAGACCCAGTACTTC. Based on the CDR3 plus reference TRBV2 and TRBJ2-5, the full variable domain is EPEVTQTPSHQVTQMGQEVILRCVPISNHLYFYWYRQILGQKVEFLVSFYNNEISEKSEIFDDQFSVERPDGSNFTLKIRSTKLEDSAMYFCASNVPSGGNQETQYFGPGTRLLVL.

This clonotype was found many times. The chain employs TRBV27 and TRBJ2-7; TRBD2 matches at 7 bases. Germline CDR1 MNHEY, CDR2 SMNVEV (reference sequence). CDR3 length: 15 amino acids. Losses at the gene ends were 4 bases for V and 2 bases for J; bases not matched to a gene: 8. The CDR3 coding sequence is TGTGCCAGCAGTTCCTTAGGGGACTACGCCTACGAGCAGTACTTC. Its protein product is CASSSLGDYAYEQYF.

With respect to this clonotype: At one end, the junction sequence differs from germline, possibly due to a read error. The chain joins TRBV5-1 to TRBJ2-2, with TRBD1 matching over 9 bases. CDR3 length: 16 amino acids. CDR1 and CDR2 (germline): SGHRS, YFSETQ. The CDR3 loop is CSSSLGTGSYTGELFF. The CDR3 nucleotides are TGCTCCAGCAGCTTGGGGACAGGGAGTTATACCGGGGAGCTGTTTTTT.

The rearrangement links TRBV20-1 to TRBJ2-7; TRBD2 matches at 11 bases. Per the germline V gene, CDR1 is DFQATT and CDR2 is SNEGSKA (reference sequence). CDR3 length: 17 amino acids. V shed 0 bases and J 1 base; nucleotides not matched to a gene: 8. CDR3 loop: CSARDTRLAGKSYEQYF. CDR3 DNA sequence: TGCAGTGCTAGAGATACCCGACTAGCGGGGAAGTCCTACGAGCAGTACTTC.

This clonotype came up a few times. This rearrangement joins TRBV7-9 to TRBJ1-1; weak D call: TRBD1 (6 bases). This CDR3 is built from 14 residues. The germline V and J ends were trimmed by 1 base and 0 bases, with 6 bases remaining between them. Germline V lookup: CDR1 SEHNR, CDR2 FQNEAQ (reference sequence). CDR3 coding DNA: TGTGCCAGCAGCTTAGGGGGGCTGAACACTGAAGCTTTCTTT. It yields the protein CASSLGGLNTEAFF.

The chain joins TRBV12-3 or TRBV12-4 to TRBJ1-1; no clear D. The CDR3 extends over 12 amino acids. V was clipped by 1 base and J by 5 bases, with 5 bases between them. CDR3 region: CASSLVWTEAFF. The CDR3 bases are TGTGCCAGCAGTTTAGTATGGACTGAAGCTTTCTTT.

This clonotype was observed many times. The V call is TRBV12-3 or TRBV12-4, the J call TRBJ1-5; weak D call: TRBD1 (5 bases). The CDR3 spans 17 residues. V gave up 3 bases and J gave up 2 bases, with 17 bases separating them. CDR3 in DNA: TGTGCCAGCAGTTTTATGGGGATCGGGGGTGGCAATCAGCCCCAGCATTTT. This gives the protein CASSFMGIGGGNQPQHF.

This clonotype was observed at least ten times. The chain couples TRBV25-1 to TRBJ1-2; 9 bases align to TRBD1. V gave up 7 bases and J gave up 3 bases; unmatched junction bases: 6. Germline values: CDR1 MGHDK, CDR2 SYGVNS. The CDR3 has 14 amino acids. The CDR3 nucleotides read TGTGCCAGCATTCGGGACAGGGAGGACTATGGCTACACCTTC. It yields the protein CASIRDREDYGYTF.

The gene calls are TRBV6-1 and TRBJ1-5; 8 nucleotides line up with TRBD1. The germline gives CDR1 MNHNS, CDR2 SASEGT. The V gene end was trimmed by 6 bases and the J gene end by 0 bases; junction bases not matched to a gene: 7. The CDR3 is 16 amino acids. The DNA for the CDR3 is TGTGCCAGCAGGACTACAGGGGGTTATAGCAATCAGCCCCAGCATTTT. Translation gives CASRTTGGYSNQPQHF.

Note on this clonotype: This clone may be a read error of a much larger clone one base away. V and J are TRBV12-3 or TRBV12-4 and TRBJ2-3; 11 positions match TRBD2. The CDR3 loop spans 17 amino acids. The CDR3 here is CASSLGPSGGLTDRQYF. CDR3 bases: TGTGCCAGCAGTTTAGGCCCTAGCGGGGGGCTCACAGATAGGCAGTATTTT.

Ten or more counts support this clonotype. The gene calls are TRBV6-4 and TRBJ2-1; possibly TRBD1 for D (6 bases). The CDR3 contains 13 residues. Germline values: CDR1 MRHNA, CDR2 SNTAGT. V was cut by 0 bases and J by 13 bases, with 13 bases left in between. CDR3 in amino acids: CASSDSGGLEQFF. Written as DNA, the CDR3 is TGTGCCAGCAGTGACTCAGGGGGATTAGAACAGTTCTTC.

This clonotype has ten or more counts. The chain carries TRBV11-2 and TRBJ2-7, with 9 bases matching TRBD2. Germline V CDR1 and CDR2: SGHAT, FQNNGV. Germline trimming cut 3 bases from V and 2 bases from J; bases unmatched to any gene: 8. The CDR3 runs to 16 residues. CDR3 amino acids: CASSFTTSGPAYEQYF. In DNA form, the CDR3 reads TGTGCCAGCAGCTTCACGACTAGCGGCCCTGCCTACGAGCAGTACTTC.

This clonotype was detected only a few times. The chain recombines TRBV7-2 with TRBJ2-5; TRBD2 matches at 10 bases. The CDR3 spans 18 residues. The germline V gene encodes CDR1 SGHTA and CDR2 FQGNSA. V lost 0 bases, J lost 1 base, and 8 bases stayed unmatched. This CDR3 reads CASSLAGLAGAFQETQYF. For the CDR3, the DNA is TGTGCCAGCAGCTTAGCAGGGCTAGCGGGGGCCTTCCAAGAGACCCAGTACTTC.

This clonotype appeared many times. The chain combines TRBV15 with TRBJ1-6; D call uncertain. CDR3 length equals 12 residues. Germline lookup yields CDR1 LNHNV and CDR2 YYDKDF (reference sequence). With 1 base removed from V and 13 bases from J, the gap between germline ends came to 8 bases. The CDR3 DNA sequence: TGTGCCACCAGCAGAGCCACGGGTCCCCTCCACTTT. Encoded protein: CATSRATGPLHF.

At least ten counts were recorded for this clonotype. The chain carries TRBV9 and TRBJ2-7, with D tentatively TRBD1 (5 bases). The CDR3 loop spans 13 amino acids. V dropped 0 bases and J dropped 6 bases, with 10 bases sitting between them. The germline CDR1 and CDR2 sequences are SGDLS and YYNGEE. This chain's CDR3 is CASSVGGAGEQYF. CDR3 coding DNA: TGTGCCAGCAGCGTAGGTGGGGCTGGCGAGCAGTACTTC.

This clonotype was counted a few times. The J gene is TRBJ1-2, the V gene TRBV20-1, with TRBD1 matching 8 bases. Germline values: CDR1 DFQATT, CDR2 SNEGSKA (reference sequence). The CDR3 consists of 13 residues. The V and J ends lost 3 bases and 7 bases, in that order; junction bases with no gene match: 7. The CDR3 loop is CSARPGQGGGYTF. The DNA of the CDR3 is TGCAGTGCTAGGCCCGGACAGGGAGGTGGCTACACCTTC.

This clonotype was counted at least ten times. The CDR3 protein is CASSLLGGTYNEQFF. The CDR3 nucleotides are TGTGCCAGCAGCCTGCTAGGGGGAACCTACAATGAGCAGTTCTTC. The chain carries TRBV14 and TRBJ2-1, with D tentatively TRBD1 (6 bases). Germline assignment: CDR1 SGHDN and CDR2 FVKESK. Trimming shortened V by 4 bases and J by 2 bases, and 12 bases separated the two germline ends. CDR3 size: 15 residues.

The CDR3 DNA follows: TGTGCCAGCAGTTTGACAGGTGCCTATGGCTACACCTTC. Its translation: CASSLTGAYGYTF. The chain uses TRBV12-3 or TRBV12-4 and TRBJ1-2, with D possibly TRBD1 on 6 matching bases. The V end lost 3 bases, the J end lost 4 bases, and 9 bases lay between the germline ends. The CDR3 spans 13 residues.

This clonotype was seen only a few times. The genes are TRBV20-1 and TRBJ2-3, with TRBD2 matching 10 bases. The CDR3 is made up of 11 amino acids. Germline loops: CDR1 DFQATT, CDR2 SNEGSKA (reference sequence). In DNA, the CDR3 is TGCAGGGGGACTAGCGTAGATACGCAGTATTTT. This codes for CRGTSVDTQYF.

The CDR3 region is CASSPGAKWDYGYTF. The CDR3 DNA reads TGCGCCAGCAGCCCCGGGGCCAAGTGGGACTATGGCTACACCTTC. The rearrangement links TRBV4-3 to TRBJ1-2, with TRBD1 as a possible D gene (5 bases). Trimming took 4 bases from V and 3 from J, leaving 15 bases between them. CDR3 length: 15 residues. Looked up from germline, CDR1 is LGHNA and CDR2 is YSLEER.

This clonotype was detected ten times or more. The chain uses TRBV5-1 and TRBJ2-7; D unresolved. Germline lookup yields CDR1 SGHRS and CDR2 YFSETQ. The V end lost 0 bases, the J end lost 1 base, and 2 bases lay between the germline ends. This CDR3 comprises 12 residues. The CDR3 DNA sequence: TGCGCCAGCAGCTTGGAGTCCTACGAGCAGTACTTC. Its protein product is CASSLESYEQYF.

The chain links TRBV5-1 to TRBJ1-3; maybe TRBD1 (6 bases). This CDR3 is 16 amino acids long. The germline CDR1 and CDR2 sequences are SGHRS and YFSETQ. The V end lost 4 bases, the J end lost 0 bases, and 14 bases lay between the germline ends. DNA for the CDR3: TGCGCCAGCAGCACCCAGACAGGAAACTCTGGAAACACCATATATTTT. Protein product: CASSTQTGNSGNTIYF. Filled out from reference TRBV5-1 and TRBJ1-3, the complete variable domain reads KAGVTQTPRYLIKTRGQQVTLSCSPISGHRSVSWYQQTPGQGLQFLFEYFSETQRNKGNFPGRFSGRQFSNSRSEMNVSTLELGDSALYLCASSTQTGNSGNTIYFGEGSWLTVV.

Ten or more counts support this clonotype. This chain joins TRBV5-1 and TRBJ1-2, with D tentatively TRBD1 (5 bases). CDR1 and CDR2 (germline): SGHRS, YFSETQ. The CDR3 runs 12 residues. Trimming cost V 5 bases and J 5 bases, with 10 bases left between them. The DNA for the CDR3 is TGCGCCAGCAGGGGGGATTGGTATGGCTACACCTTC. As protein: CASRGDWYGYTF.

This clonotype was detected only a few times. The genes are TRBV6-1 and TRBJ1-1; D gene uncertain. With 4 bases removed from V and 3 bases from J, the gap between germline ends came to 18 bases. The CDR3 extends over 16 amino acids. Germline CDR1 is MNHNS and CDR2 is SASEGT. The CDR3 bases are TGTGCCAGCAGTGGTCCCGGGATCGGGAGCGACACTGAAGCTTTCTTT. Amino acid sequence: CASSGPGIGSDTEAFF.

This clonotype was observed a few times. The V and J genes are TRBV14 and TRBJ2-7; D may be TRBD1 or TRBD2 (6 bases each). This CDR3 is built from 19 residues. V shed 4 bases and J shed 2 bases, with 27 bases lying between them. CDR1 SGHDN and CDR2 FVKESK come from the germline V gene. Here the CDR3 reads CASSPFLFGGSTKPYEQYF. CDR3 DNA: TGTGCCAGCAGCCCCTTTTTATTCGGGGGCAGCACAAAACCCTACGAGCAGTACTTC.

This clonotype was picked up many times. CDR3 in amino acids: CASSTGNGNYGYTF. The CDR3 coding sequence is TGTGCCAGTTCGACAGGGAATGGAAACTATGGCTACACCTTC. The chain links TRBV9 to TRBJ1-2, with 7 bases fitting TRBD1. Per the germline V gene, CDR1 is SGDLS and CDR2 is YYNGEE. V lost 8 bases and J lost 2; bases outside the gene matches: 9. The CDR3 has 14 residues.

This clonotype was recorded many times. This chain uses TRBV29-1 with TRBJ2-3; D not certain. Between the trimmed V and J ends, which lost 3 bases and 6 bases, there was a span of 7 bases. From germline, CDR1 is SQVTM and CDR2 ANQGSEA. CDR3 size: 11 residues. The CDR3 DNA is TGCAGCGTTGACTGGACGGATACGCAGTATTTT. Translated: CSVDWTDTQYF.

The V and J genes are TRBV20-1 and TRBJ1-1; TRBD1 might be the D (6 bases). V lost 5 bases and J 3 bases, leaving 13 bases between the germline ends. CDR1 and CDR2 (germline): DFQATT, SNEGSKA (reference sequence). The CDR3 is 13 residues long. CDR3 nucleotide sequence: TGCAGTGCTCCCGGGACAACCTACACTGAAGCTTTCTTT. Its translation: CSAPGTTYTEAFF.

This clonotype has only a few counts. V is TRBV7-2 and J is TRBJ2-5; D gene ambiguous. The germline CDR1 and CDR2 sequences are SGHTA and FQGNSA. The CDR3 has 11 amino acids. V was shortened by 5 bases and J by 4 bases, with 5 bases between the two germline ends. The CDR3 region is CASSPTETQYF. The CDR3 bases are TGTGCCAGCAGCCCAACAGAGACCCAGTACTTC.

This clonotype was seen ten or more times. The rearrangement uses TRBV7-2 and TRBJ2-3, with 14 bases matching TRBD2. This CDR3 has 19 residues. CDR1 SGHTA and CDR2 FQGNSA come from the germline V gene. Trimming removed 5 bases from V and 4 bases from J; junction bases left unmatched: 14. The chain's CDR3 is CASSPRTSGGPPRADTQYF. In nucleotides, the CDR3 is TGTGCCAGCAGCCCGAGGACTAGCGGGGGGCCCCCTCGGGCAGATACGCAGTATTTT. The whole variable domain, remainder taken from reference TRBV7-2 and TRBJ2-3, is GAGVSQSPSNKVTEKGKDVELRCDPISGHTALYWYRQSLGQGLEFLIYFQGNSAPDKSGLPSDRFSAERTGGSVSTLTIQRTQQEDSAVYLCASSPRTSGGPPRADTQYFGPGTRLTVL.

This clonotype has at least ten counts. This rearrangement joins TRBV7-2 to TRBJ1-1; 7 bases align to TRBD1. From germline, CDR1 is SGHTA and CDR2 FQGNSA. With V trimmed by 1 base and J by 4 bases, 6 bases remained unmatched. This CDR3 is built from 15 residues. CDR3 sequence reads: CASSLGLDRSTEAFF. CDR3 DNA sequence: TGTGCCAGCAGCTTAGGTTTGGACAGGAGCACTGAAGCTTTCTTT.